This T cell receptor (beta chain) was identified during a study of blood T cell repertoires in COVID-19. The wider study: The origin of the acute and convalescent COVID-19 samples was the United States, Italy and Spain.

Per the study methods: Amplification of reference gene primers provided the estimated nucleated cell counts. The data were produced by immunoSEQ multiplex PCR, yet TCRdb's version contains in-frame clones alone and is incomplete. From that table come the V and J calls and clone size; the DNA was used to work out D and trimming. The sample holds some 240,000 clones, 87% seen once. Trimming cost V 1 base and J 2 bases, with 17 bases left between them. This CDR3 is built from 18 residues. CDR1 and CDR2 (germline): MGHDK, SYGVNS. Sequencing was performed on peripheral blood. The source of this sequence is a man aged 55 to 69 who had recovered from COVID-19. The genes are TRBV25-1 and TRBJ2-2; TRBD2 might be the D (5 bases). The CDR3 is CASSESEDFVTNTGELFF. The CDR3 nucleotides are TGTGCCAGCAGTGAATCTGAGGACTTCGTAACTAACACCGGGGAGCTGTTTTTT.